This TCR beta chain was recorded in a study of vaccination and CD4 T cells after COVID-19. Study-level background: Overlapping peptides of the spike proteins of SARS-CoV-2, HCoV-NL63, HCoV-OC43 and HCoV-229E were used for cell stimulation.

This clonotype came up a few times. Its antigen is not identified. Treatment meaning: roughly 10-day PBMC culture with coronavirus spike peptide pools or control peptides (ViraFEST assay). T cells were expanded with peptide pools, and expanded clonotypes were identified by TCR sequencing. Sequenced with the Oncomine TCR Beta short-read assay was DNA taken from cultured CD4+ T cells. Using its own MiXCR run on the PCR reads, TCRdb lists one record per CDR3 protein. The profile shows more than 20,000 distinct CDR3 sequences, 45% to 50% of them singletons. Germline values: CDR1 DFQATT, CDR2 SNEGSKA (reference sequence). The CDR3 is 12 residues long. Between the trimmed V and J ends, which lost 4 bases and 5 bases, there was a span of 12 bases. Study-level results: When vaccine-specific clones from convalescent patients were examined, 304 of 307 were spike mono-reactive.

The chain links TRBV20-1 to TRBJ2-7, with D unresolved. The specimen sequenced was CD4+ T cells from blood, cultured in vitro. The receptor was isolated from a human donor who had recovered from COVID-19. The CDR3 bases are TGCAGTGCTATTCGGAGCATCCACGAGCAGTACTTC. Translated: CSAIRSIHEQYF.